The rows below give T cell receptor beta chains drawn from one sample of a study of T cell responses to AZD1222 COVID-19 vaccine. Measured with immunoSEQ multiplex PCR; TCRdb has only the in-frame clones, and not every one. This sample yields 130,000 or so clones, of which around 84% are seen a single time; 10% to 15% belongs to the top ten. The sequenced sample was peripheral blood, obtained on day 0 of AZD1222 vaccination. Every receptor here comes from an adult in good health. Each CDR3 is given with its conserved first and last residue. A D gene is named only where the DNA matches it firmly. Some rows have no size entry. The others give once, few or many, or a class for an expanded clone.

>TRBJ1-5|NA|TRBV18|TRBD1|15
TGTGCCAGCTCACCTGGGACAGGGGGAGGACAGCCCCAGCATTTT
CASSPGTGGGQPQHF
>TRBJ2-7|NA|TRBV10-2|TRBD1|14
TGCGCCAGCAGTTCCGGGACAGGGGGACGCGAGCAGTACTTC
CASSSGTGGREQYF
>TRBJ1-4|NA|TRBV4-1|NA|14
TGCGCCAGCAGCCATCCTGGAGTTGAGGAAAAACTGTTTTTT
CASSHPGVEEKLFF
>TRBJ2-3|NA|TRBV10-3|TRBD2|19
TGTGCCATCAGTGAATCGGTTAGCGGGGGAGACTATAGCACAGATACGCAGTATTTT
CAISESVSGGDYSTDTQYF
>TRBJ2-1|once|TRBV7-6|TRBD2|15
TGTGCCAGCAGCTTGGGACTAGCGGCTTACAATGAGCAGTTCTTC
CASSLGLAAYNEQFF
>TRBJ1-6|NA|TRBV28|NA|12
TGTGCCAGCAGTTTAAATGATTCACCCCTCCACTTT
CASSLNDSPLHF
>TRBJ1-5|NA|TRBV4-1|NA|14
TGCGCCAGCAGCCATCCGGGGAGCAATCAGCCCCAGCATTTT
CASSHPGSNQPQHF
>TRBJ2-3|NA|TRBV5-1|NA|17
TGCGCCAGCAGCTTGGGGTACGACGGGAGTTGGACAGATACGCAGTATTTT
CASSLGYDGSWTDTQYF
>TRBJ2-7|NA|TRBV10-1|NA|15
TGCGCCAGCAGTCCCCGGACGGACCTCTCCGACGAGCAGTACTTC
CASSPRTDLSDEQYF
>TRBJ2-7|NA|TRBV7-3|NA|14
TGTGCCAGCAGCTTACAAGGGCCTGGGGACGAGCAGTACTTC
CASSLQGPGDEQYF
>TRBJ2-5|NA|TRBV18|NA|20
TGTGCCAGCTCACCAACCCTTTTTAGCCCTAGGGATGTATACCAAGAGACCCAGTACTTC
CASSPTLFSPRDVYQETQYF
>TRBJ1-3|once|TRBV18|NA|15
TGTGCCAGCTCACTCCCGCCCCAGAGGGGAAACACCATATATTTT
CASSLPPQRGNTIYF
>TRBJ1-2|once|TRBV25-1|NA|12
TGTGCCAGCAGTAGAGGGAACTATGGCTACACCTTC
CASSRGNYGYTF
>TRBJ2-1|NA|TRBV7-6|NA|16
TGTGCCAGCAGCTTAGGAGAGGGTCGCAATAACAATGAGCAGTTCTTC
CASSLGEGRNNNEQFF
>TRBJ2-1|NA|TRBV7-3|TRBD1|12
TGTGCCAGCAGCCACCAGGGACAGGAGCAGTTCTTC
CASSHQGQEQFF
>TRBJ2-3|NA|TRBV9|TRBD1|17
TGTGCCAGCAGCGTAGCTTCCTTCGGGCAGGGGGCAGATACGCAGTATTTT
CASSVASFGQGADTQYF
>TRBJ2-5|NA|TRBV11-1|NA|14
TGTGCCAGCAGCTCACCGACAGAACAAGAGACCCAGTACTTC
CASSSPTEQETQYF
>TRBJ2-1|NA|TRBV28|TRBD1|15
TGTGCCAGCAGTTTACGACAGGGGGCTTACAATGAGCAGTTCTTC
CASSLRQGAYNEQFF
>TRBJ2-5|NA|TRBV5-1|TRBD2|14
TGCGCCAGCAGCTTGACTAGCGCGGGGGAGACCCAGTACTTC
CASSLTSAGETQYF
>TRBJ1-4|once|TRBV7-8|NA|14
TGTGCCAGCAGCTTCGGTGCCCTGGTTGAAAAACTGTTTTTT
CASSFGALVEKLFF
>TRBJ2-7|once|TRBV6-2/TRBV6-3|NA|11
TGTGCCAGCAGTTTGGGTGGAGAGCAGTACTTC
CASSLGGEQYF
>TRBJ1-5|NA|TRBV6-6|NA|15
TGTGCCAGCACAGGGAAAATTAGCGGCAATCAGCCCCAGCATTTT
CASTGKISGNQPQHF
>TRBJ2-7|NA|TRBV5-4|TRBD2|16
TGTGCCAGCAGCTTGGGGGGACTAGCGGGAGAATACGAGCAGTACTTC
CASSLGGLAGEYEQYF
>TRBJ2-7|NA|TRBV28|TRBD2|14
TGTGCCAGCAGGGAGACTAGCGGAGACTACGAGCAGTACTTC
CASRETSGDYEQYF
>TRBJ2-1|NA|TRBV9|TRBD2|15
TGTGCCAGCAGCGTAGGCGGAGAGCGGGGTTCAGAGCAGTTCTTC
CASSVGGERGSEQFF
>TRBJ2-3|NA|TRBV5-4|NA|12
TGTGCCAGCATCCCGTTGCGTGTTACGCAGTATTTT
CASIPLRVTQYF
>TRBJ2-7|NA|TRBV6-2/TRBV6-3|TRBD2|17
TGTGCCAGCAGCTGGGGATTTCCTAGCGGGAGGGCGTACGAGCAGTACTTC
CASSWGFPSGRAYEQYF
>TRBJ1-5|NA|TRBV28|NA|13
TGTGCCAGCAGAACCTTAAGCAATCAGCCCCAGCATTTT
CASRTLSNQPQHF
>TRBJ2-2|NA|TRBV3-1/TRBV3-2|NA|15
TGTGCCAGCAGCCAGAACCTAGCCGGCACCGGGGAGCTGTTTTTT
CASSQNLAGTGELFF
>TRBJ2-7|NA|TRBV18|TRBD1|16
TGTGCCAGCTCACCACTAAGACAGGGCGGTCGCTACGAGCAGTACTTC
CASSPLRQGGRYEQYF
>TRBJ2-7|NA|TRBV20-1|NA|11
TGCAGTGCTAGCACAGTCTACGAGCAGTACTTC
CSASTVYEQYF
>TRBJ2-7|NA|TRBV19|NA|15
TGTGCCAGTAGTATTGGGCTAGACGGTCTCTACGAGCAGTACTTC
CASSIGLDGLYEQYF
>TRBJ1-2|NA|TRBV14|NA|21
NA
CASSLEDQLWLHLRFNYGYTF
>TRBJ1-5|NA|TRBV6-5|NA|12
TGTGCCAGCAGTTTCCCGAATCAGCCCCAGCATTTT
CASSFPNQPQHF
>TRBJ2-2|NA|TRBV18|TRBD1|16
TGTGCCAGCTCACCACCGTGGACAGGTTTGTCCGGGGAGCTGTTTTTT
CASSPPWTGLSGELFF
>TRBJ2-7|NA|TRBV11-2|NA|15
TGTGCCAGCAGCTTAGATGTCAGGGATAGGTACGAGCAGTACTTC
CASSLDVRDRYEQYF
>TRBJ1-6|once|TRBV5-4|NA|15
TGTGCCAGCAGCTTTCTTGGGGAAATTAATTCACCCCTCCACTTT
CASSFLGEINSPLHF
>TRBJ2-7|NA|TRBV9|TRBD1|11
TGTGCCAGCAGCGTCCCGGGACAGTCCAGCTTC
CASSVPGQSSF
>TRBJ2-1|NA|TRBV7-9|NA|16
TGTGCCAGCAGCCGAGGGTCGGGCGCCTCCTACAATGAGCAGTTCTTC
CASSRGSGASYNEQFF
>TRBJ1-1|NA|TRBV5-6|NA|19
TGTGCCAGCAGCTTATTGGGACCCGGGGGCCAATGGCAGAACACTGAAGCTTTCTTT
CASSLLGPGGQWQNTEAFF
>TRBJ1-3|NA|TRBV6-5|TRBD1|15
TGTGCCAGCAGGACAGGCGGACAGGGCGAAAACACCATATATTTT
CASRTGGQGENTIYF
>TRBJ2-7|few|TRBV19|TRBD1|16
TGTGCCAGTACCCCCCCGTGGGGACAGGGTACCTACGAGCAGTACTTC
CASTPPWGQGTYEQYF
>TRBJ2-6|NA|TRBV6-2/TRBV6-3|NA|17
TGTGCCAGCAGTGAGATCGAGGGAAACTCTGGGGCCAACGTCCTGACTTTC
CASSEIEGNSGANVLTF
>TRBJ1-1|NA|TRBV7-9|NA|15
TGTGCCAGCAGCTTAGAGGGGAGGTTGAACACTGAAGCTTTCTTT
CASSLEGRLNTEAFF
>TRBJ1-6|NA|TRBV5-3|TRBD1|18
TGTGCCAGAAGCTTGGTAGTCCCGGGACAGGGGGCAAATTCACCCCTCCACTTT
CARSLVVPGQGANSPLHF
>TRBJ2-1|NA|TRBV6-2/TRBV6-3|NA|13
TGTGCCAGTAGCCGCGGGGGCCCCATGCAGCAGTTCTTC
CASSRGGPMQQFF
>TRBJ2-3|NA|TRBV4-1|NA|15
TGCGCCAGCAGCCAAGGAGAGGCCCGAGCAGATACGCAGTATTTT
CASSQGEARADTQYF
>TRBJ2-7|NA|TRBV2|NA|13
TGTGCCAGCAGTGACCAGGGCCAGGACGAGCAGTACTTC
CASSDQGQDEQYF
>TRBJ2-7|NA|TRBV7-2|NA|15
TGTGCCAGCAGCTTAGGGATTCTGGGGACGGGGGAGCAGTACTTC
CASSLGILGTGEQYF